The rows below give T cell receptor beta chains drawn from one sample of a study of Ad26.COV2.S vaccination and SARS-CoV-2 variants. Sequencing used immunoSEQ multiplex PCR; TCRdb keeps in-frame clones, though not all of them. The sample has roughly 410,000 clones, about four fifths seen once; the top ten hold around 7.3%. This material consisted of peripheral blood, taken in a trial of Ad26.COV2.S vaccine versus placebo. These receptors were obtained from a person between 18 and 65 years old who received the Ad26.COV2.S COVID-19 vaccine or a placebo. The CDR3 runs from the conserved cysteine through the conserved F or W. The D gene is left open where the match is weak. Expanded clones are given a class, and other clones once, few, many or no size at all.

cdr3_length: 19; v_call: TRBV3-1/TRBV3-2; j_call: TRBJ2-3; d_call: NA; clone_size: NA; cdr3_nt: TGTGCCAGCAGCCAAGTTGCACGCATAACAGTGCCCGACACAGATACGCAGTATTTT; cdr3_aa: CASSQVARITVPDTDTQYF
cdr3_length: 14; v_call: TRBV4-1; j_call: TRBJ2-7; d_call: NA; clone_size: NA; cdr3_nt: TGCGCCAGCAGCCAAGAGGCGGGAAGGTACGAGCAGTACTTC; cdr3_aa: CASSQEAGRYEQYF
cdr3_length: 14; v_call: TRBV6-6; j_call: TRBJ1-6; d_call: NA; clone_size: NA; cdr3_nt: TGTGCCAGCAGTTGGATGGCCCAAACATCACCCCTCCACTTT; cdr3_aa: CASSWMAQTSPLHF
cdr3_length: 15; v_call: TRBV7-3; j_call: TRBJ2-3; d_call: TRBD1; clone_size: once; cdr3_nt: TGTGCCAGCAGTAGGAACAGGGGCCGCACAGATACGCAGTATTTT; cdr3_aa: CASSRNRGRTDTQYF
cdr3_length: 17; v_call: TRBV21-1; j_call: TRBJ2-1; d_call: NA; clone_size: NA; cdr3_nt: TGTGCCAGCAGCCATTTCTCGACTAGCGGGGCTTACAATGAGCAGTTCTTC; cdr3_aa: CASSHFSTSGAYNEQFF
cdr3_length: 16; v_call: TRBV19; j_call: TRBJ2-5; d_call: TRBD2; clone_size: NA; cdr3_nt: TGTGCCAGTAGTATGGGGACTAGCGGGAGTGGGGAGACCCAGTACTTC; cdr3_aa: CASSMGTSGSGETQYF
cdr3_length: 12; v_call: TRBV13; j_call: TRBJ2-1; d_call: NA; clone_size: NA; cdr3_nt: TGTGCCAGCGGGAGGAAGGGGAATGAGCAGTTCTTC; cdr3_aa: CASGRKGNEQFF
cdr3_length: 15; v_call: TRBV2; j_call: TRBJ2-3; d_call: NA; clone_size: NA; cdr3_nt: TGTGCCAGCAGTGAGGAACAGGCCAGCACAGATACGCAGTATTTT; cdr3_aa: CASSEEQASTDTQYF
cdr3_length: 16; v_call: TRBV4-2; j_call: TRBJ2-2; d_call: NA; clone_size: NA; cdr3_nt: TGTGCCAGCAGCCAAGACCAGGCGGTCGGCACCGGGGAGCTGTTTTTT; cdr3_aa: CASSQDQAVGTGELFF
cdr3_length: 13; v_call: TRBV7-2; j_call: TRBJ1-1; d_call: NA; clone_size: once; cdr3_nt: TGTGCCAGCAGCCAAAGGGGGGGCACTGAAGCTTTCTTT; cdr3_aa: CASSQRGGTEAFF
cdr3_length: 15; v_call: TRBV24-1; j_call: TRBJ1-1; d_call: TRBD1; clone_size: NA; cdr3_nt: TGTGCCACCAGTGATTCTGGGACAGGGGACACTGAAGCTTTCTTT; cdr3_aa: CATSDSGTGDTEAFF
cdr3_length: 16; v_call: TRBV27; j_call: TRBJ2-4; d_call: NA; clone_size: NA; cdr3_nt: TGTGCCAGCAGTTTAGGCGGGACAGCAGTCAAAAACATTCAGTACTTC; cdr3_aa: CASSLGGTAVKNIQYF
cdr3_length: 14; v_call: TRBV5-1; j_call: TRBJ2-5; d_call: NA; clone_size: once; cdr3_nt: TGCGCCAGCAGCTTGGTGTCAGGAGAAGAGACCCAGTACTTC; cdr3_aa: CASSLVSGEETQYF
cdr3_length: 17; v_call: TRBV9; j_call: TRBJ1-6; d_call: NA; clone_size: once; cdr3_nt: TGTGCCAGCAGCGTTCTCTCTGGGGGACTCTATAATTCACCCCTCCACTTT; cdr3_aa: CASSVLSGGLYNSPLHF
cdr3_length: 14; v_call: TRBV7-6; j_call: TRBJ1-1; d_call: NA; clone_size: NA; cdr3_nt: TGTGCCAGCAGCGTCCTACAGGGCGGCACTGAAGCTTTCTTT; cdr3_aa: CASSVLQGGTEAFF
cdr3_length: 12; v_call: TRBV3-1/TRBV3-2; j_call: TRBJ1-1; d_call: NA; clone_size: NA; cdr3_nt: TGTGCCAGCAGCCCCGGAGGCACTGAAGCTTTCTTT; cdr3_aa: CASSPGGTEAFF
cdr3_length: 15; v_call: TRBV28; j_call: TRBJ1-4; d_call: NA; clone_size: NA; cdr3_nt: TGTGCCAGCAATAACAGGGACCCCACTAATGAAAAACTGTTTTTT; cdr3_aa: CASNNRDPTNEKLFF
cdr3_length: 15; v_call: TRBV19; j_call: TRBJ2-2; d_call: TRBD2; clone_size: NA; cdr3_nt: TGTGCCAGTAGCCCATTCGCGGGAGGGCCCGGGGAGCTGTTTTTT; cdr3_aa: CASSPFAGGPGELFF
cdr3_length: 14; v_call: TRBV9; j_call: TRBJ2-3; d_call: TRBD2; clone_size: NA; cdr3_nt: TGTGCCAGCAGCGTGCTAGCGGGAGAGGGTACGCAGTATTTT; cdr3_aa: CASSVLAGEGTQYF
cdr3_length: 13; v_call: TRBV5-1; j_call: TRBJ2-3; d_call: TRBD1; clone_size: NA; cdr3_nt: TGCGCCAGCGGGGGCCCAGGGGGAGATACGCAGTATTTT; cdr3_aa: CASGGPGGDTQYF
cdr3_length: 15; v_call: TRBV4-2; j_call: TRBJ1-3; d_call: NA; clone_size: NA; cdr3_nt: TGTGCCAGCAGCCAAGAGGCGGGGATCGAGAACACCATATATTTT; cdr3_aa: CASSQEAGIENTIYF
cdr3_length: 13; v_call: TRBV5-5; j_call: TRBJ1-2; d_call: NA; clone_size: NA; cdr3_nt: TGTGCCAGCAGCTTGGACAGCTCCTATGGCTACACCTTC; cdr3_aa: CASSLDSSYGYTF
cdr3_length: 17; v_call: TRBV11-3; j_call: TRBJ1-3; d_call: TRBD1; clone_size: few; cdr3_nt: TGTGCCAGCAGCTTGGGACAGGGGGCAAGCTCTGGAAACACCATATATTTT; cdr3_aa: CASSLGQGASSGNTIYF
cdr3_length: 15; v_call: TRBV19; j_call: TRBJ1-2; d_call: NA; clone_size: NA; cdr3_nt: TGTGCCAGTACCATTAGGAGCAGTCTCCTCTATGGCTACACCTTC; cdr3_aa: CASTIRSSLLYGYTF
cdr3_length: 15; v_call: TRBV3-1/TRBV3-2; j_call: TRBJ1-3; d_call: NA; clone_size: NA; cdr3_nt: TGTGCCAGCAGCCAAGGCGGCTTCTCTGGAAACACCATATATTTT; cdr3_aa: CASSQGGFSGNTIYF
cdr3_length: 12; v_call: TRBV3-1/TRBV3-2; j_call: TRBJ1-2; d_call: NA; clone_size: NA; cdr3_nt: TGTGCCAGCAGCCAAGCTATCGAGGGCTACACCTTC; cdr3_aa: CASSQAIEGYTF
cdr3_length: 12; v_call: TRBV14; j_call: TRBJ2-3; d_call: NA; clone_size: NA; cdr3_nt: TGTGCCAGCGGACTGACAGTCCACACGCAGTATTTT; cdr3_aa: CASGLTVHTQYF
cdr3_length: 15; v_call: TRBV13; j_call: TRBJ1-4; d_call: NA; clone_size: NA; cdr3_nt: TGTGCCAGCAGCTTAGGGTACAGGGCGGACGAAAAACTGTTTTTT; cdr3_aa: CASSLGYRADEKLFF
cdr3_length: 15; v_call: TRBV5-1; j_call: TRBJ1-5; d_call: NA; clone_size: NA; cdr3_nt: TGCGCCAGCAGCCTCCATGGGACCGGCAATCAGCCCCAGCATTTT; cdr3_aa: CASSLHGTGNQPQHF
cdr3_length: 14; v_call: TRBV9; j_call: TRBJ2-1; d_call: NA; clone_size: NA; cdr3_nt: TGTGCCAGCAGCGCCCCCCCCGCTCACAATGAGCAGTTCTTC; cdr3_aa: CASSAPPAHNEQFF
cdr3_length: 13; v_call: TRBV18; j_call: TRBJ2-5; d_call: NA; clone_size: NA; cdr3_nt: TGTGCCAGCTCGTCGACAGGACAAGAGACCCAGTACTTC; cdr3_aa: CASSSTGQETQYF
cdr3_length: 16; v_call: TRBV19; j_call: TRBJ1-2; d_call: TRBD1; clone_size: NA; cdr3_nt: TGTGCCAGTAGTCCTCGGAGGTATGACAGGGGCCATGGCTACACCTTC; cdr3_aa: CASSPRRYDRGHGYTF
cdr3_length: 16; v_call: TRBV3-1/TRBV3-2; j_call: TRBJ2-5; d_call: NA; clone_size: NA; cdr3_nt: TGTGCCAGCAGCCAGGTTTCTAGAGGCCCGCAAGAGACCCAGTACTTC; cdr3_aa: CASSQVSRGPQETQYF
cdr3_length: 14; v_call: TRBV7-2; j_call: TRBJ1-6; d_call: NA; clone_size: NA; cdr3_nt: TGTGCCAGCAGCCCACAGGGTAGGGTTTCACCCCTCCACTTT; cdr3_aa: CASSPQGRVSPLHF
cdr3_length: 14; v_call: TRBV11-2; j_call: TRBJ2-1; d_call: NA; clone_size: NA; cdr3_nt: TGTGCCAGCAGCCCCTTTCCTTCCTACAATGAGCAGTTCTTC; cdr3_aa: CASSPFPSYNEQFF
cdr3_length: 18; v_call: TRBV24-1; j_call: TRBJ2-3; d_call: TRBD1; clone_size: NA; cdr3_nt: TGTGCCACCAGTGATTCAATCCCAGGGGACAGGGCCCCAGATACGCAGTATTTT; cdr3_aa: CATSDSIPGDRAPDTQYF
cdr3_length: 13; v_call: TRBV12-3/TRBV12-4; j_call: TRBJ1-2; d_call: NA; clone_size: few; cdr3_nt: TGTGCCAGCAGTTTACGGCGCGGCTATGGCTACACCTTC; cdr3_aa: CASSLRRGYGYTF
cdr3_length: 17; v_call: TRBV14; j_call: TRBJ2-7; d_call: TRBD2; clone_size: NA; cdr3_nt: TGTGCCAGCAGCCAAGATGTGTGGCTAGCGGGAGTGGGAGAGCAGTACTTC; cdr3_aa: CASSQDVWLAGVGEQYF
cdr3_length: 15; v_call: TRBV2; j_call: TRBJ2-6; d_call: NA; clone_size: NA; cdr3_nt: TGTGCCAGCAGTCCCCCCAGCTCTGGGGCCAACGTCCTGACTTTC; cdr3_aa: CASSPPSSGANVLTF
cdr3_length: 14; v_call: TRBV2; j_call: TRBJ1-2; d_call: NA; clone_size: NA; cdr3_nt: TGTGCCAGCAGTGAAGAGGGAGGCTCAGCTGGCTACACCTTC; cdr3_aa: CASSEEGGSAGYTF
cdr3_length: 13; v_call: TRBV19; j_call: TRBJ1-4; d_call: NA; clone_size: NA; cdr3_nt: TGTGCCAGTAGTATTGGACGAGGTGAAAAACTGTTTTTT; cdr3_aa: CASSIGRGEKLFF
cdr3_length: 17; v_call: TRBV7-3; j_call: TRBJ2-5; d_call: TRBD2; clone_size: NA; cdr3_nt: TGTGCCAGCAGCTCTTCCGGGACTAGCGGGATACGGGAGACCCAGTACTTC; cdr3_aa: CASSSSGTSGIRETQYF
cdr3_length: 14; v_call: TRBV7-9; j_call: TRBJ1-5; d_call: NA; clone_size: NA; cdr3_nt: TGTGCCAGCAGCCTGGGGGGGGCGGATCAGCCCCAGCATTTT; cdr3_aa: CASSLGGADQPQHF
cdr3_length: 17; v_call: TRBV4-2; j_call: TRBJ2-3; d_call: NA; clone_size: NA; cdr3_nt: TGTGCCAGCAGCCAAGAGGGGCCCTTTAGGGGGGCCGATACGCAGTATTTT; cdr3_aa: CASSQEGPFRGADTQYF
cdr3_length: 14; v_call: TRBV18; j_call: TRBJ2-7; d_call: NA; clone_size: NA; cdr3_nt: TGTGCCAGCTCCCGGACGGACCGCTCCTACGAGCAGTACTTC; cdr3_aa: CASSRTDRSYEQYF
cdr3_length: 13; v_call: TRBV6-5; j_call: TRBJ1-1; d_call: NA; clone_size: NA; cdr3_nt: TGTGCCAGCAAGAGGGACGGGCAGACTGAAGCTTTCTTT; cdr3_aa: CASKRDGQTEAFF
cdr3_length: 14; v_call: TRBV2; j_call: TRBJ2-1; d_call: TRBD2; clone_size: NA; cdr3_nt: TGTGCCAGCCTCTCGGTGGGAGGGGACAATGAGCAGTTCTTC; cdr3_aa: CASLSVGGDNEQFF
cdr3_length: 13; v_call: TRBV12-3/TRBV12-4; j_call: TRBJ1-1; d_call: NA; clone_size: NA; cdr3_nt: TGTGCCAGCAGTTTTTATGCTAACACTGAAGCTTTCTTT; cdr3_aa: CASSFYANTEAFF
cdr3_length: 15; v_call: TRBV30; j_call: TRBJ1-6; d_call: TRBD1; clone_size: NA; cdr3_nt: TGTGCCTGGAGTGTACGAGGACAGGATAATTCACCCCTCCACTTT; cdr3_aa: CAWSVRGQDNSPLHF
cdr3_length: 16; v_call: TRBV4-2; j_call: TRBJ1-4; d_call: NA; clone_size: NA; cdr3_nt: TGTGCCAGCAGCCAAGCGCATGTAGGAGAAAATGAAAAACTGTTTTTT; cdr3_aa: CASSQAHVGENEKLFF
cdr3_length: 14; v_call: TRBV27; j_call: TRBJ1-3; d_call: NA; clone_size: NA; cdr3_nt: TGTGCCAGCAGTTTAGGGGGGACTGGAAACACCATATATTTT; cdr3_aa: CASSLGGTGNTIYF
cdr3_length: 13; v_call: TRBV3-1/TRBV3-2; j_call: TRBJ1-2; d_call: NA; clone_size: NA; cdr3_nt: TGTGCCAGCAGCCAAGTGAAGGGGTATGGCTACACCTTC; cdr3_aa: CASSQVKGYGYTF
cdr3_length: 13; v_call: TRBV25-1; j_call: TRBJ2-3; d_call: TRBD2; clone_size: NA; cdr3_nt: TGTGCCAGCAGGGCGGGAGCCGCGGATACGCAGTATTTT; cdr3_aa: CASRAGAADTQYF
cdr3_length: 14; v_call: TRBV11-2; j_call: TRBJ1-3; d_call: NA; clone_size: NA; cdr3_nt: TGTGCCAGCAGCTCATTAAACTCTGGAAACACCATATATTTT; cdr3_aa: CASSSLNSGNTIYF